This TCR beta chain stems from a study of OX40 agonist ivuxolimab in advanced cancers. Regarding the research as a whole: The costimulatory receptor OX40 (CD134) was targeted by ivuxolimab, a fully human IgG2 agonistic monoclonal antibody. Intravenous ivuxolimab was administered to patients every 2 weeks at six dose levels: 0.01, 0.1, 0.3, 1.5, 3 and 10 mg/kg. Of the roughly 50 dose-escalation patients, hepatocellular carcinoma was present in around 19, melanoma in around 15, renal cell carcinoma in 9 and head and neck cancer in 9. In the dose-escalation cohort, around 80% of patients were male, and the mean age was approximately 60 years with a range of roughly 20 to 79. Prior anti-PD-1, anti-PD-L1 or anti-CTLA-4 therapy was permitted, and checkpoint inhibitors had been received by 40% to 50% of dose-escalation patients. Partial responses were achieved by three dose-escalation patients, of whom one had hepatocellular carcinoma and two had cutaneous melanoma. Peripheral TCRbeta sequencing aimed to test whether ivuxolimab altered TCR sequence diversity and caused clonal T-cell expansion. The paper describes the monotherapy dose-escalation part (N ≈ 51 patients) of the phase I trial of ivuxolimab. General study outcomes and caveats: The antigen specificity of the clonally expanded peripheral T cells was not determined. Low levels of normalized T-cell clonal expansion were also shown by some nonresponding patients. At doses from 0.1 to 3.0 mg/kg, clonal expansion was seen in both CD4+ and CD8+ blood T cells between baseline and week 6. On average, CD8+ T cells showed more expanded clones than CD4+ T cells after ivuxolimab. In the 0.1-3.0 mg/kg groups, partial responders were among the patients with the lowest normalized peripheral clonal expansion, particularly in CD8+ T cells.

The trial excluded patients who had a history of autoimmune disease or who were on systemic immunosuppression. Peripheral blood for TCR sequencing was drawn from every dose cohort at baseline, at cycle 4 day 1 and at cycle 7 day 1. The samples were drawn from a first-in-human, open-label, multicenter phase I dose-escalation trial of ivuxolimab. Adults with locally advanced or metastatic head and neck squamous cell, hepatocellular, melanoma or renal cell carcinoma were enrolled in the trial. Before TCR sequencing, CD4+ T cells and CD8+ T cells from peripheral blood were sorted into separate populations. Sequences LNHDA (CDR1) and SQIVND (CDR2) are obtained from the germline V gene (reference sequence). Clipping removes 5 bases from V and 5 bases from J, with 5 as the unmatched junction base count. The CDR3 goes from the cysteine to the phenylalanine over 13 residues. Left in the record is the CDR3 DNA by itself, 39 bases read in frame from the first base.

Genomic DNA was isolated from the sorted cells so that the TCRbeta CDR3 region could be sequenced. The immunoSEQ Assay was used for sequencing of TCRbeta CDR3 regions. TCRdb's version of the immuneACCESS table is confined to in-frame rearrangements and falls short of the full clone set. An unresolved V gene accounts for under half of the shortfall where checked; the remainder is of unknown origin. Here the sample has about 20,000 clones; approximately 86% occur a single time. The top ten clones comprise about 15% of the sample. As to this clone: Its antigen is currently not known. No qualities accompany the bases; no much larger clone lies one base away.

The TCR sequence derives from an adult with an advanced solid tumor such as melanoma, head and neck, liver or kidney cancer. The chain couples TRBV19 to TRBJ2-7; 8 middle bases align to TRBD1. Sequenced material: CD4+ or CD8+ T cells sorted from blood, taken in a trial of the OX40 agonist ivuxolimab. The CDR3 region reads CASSPDRDHEQYF. Read as DNA, the sequence is TGTGCCAGTAGTCCGGACAGGGACCACGAGCAGTACTTC. Supplemented by the reference TRBV19 and TRBJ2-7 proteins around the CDR3, the complete variable domain is DGGITQSPKYLFRKEGQNVTLSCEQNLNHDAMYWYRQDPGQGLRLIYYSQIVNDFQKGDIAEGYSVSREKKESFPLTVTSAQKNPTAFYLCASSPDRDHEQYFGPGTRLTVT.